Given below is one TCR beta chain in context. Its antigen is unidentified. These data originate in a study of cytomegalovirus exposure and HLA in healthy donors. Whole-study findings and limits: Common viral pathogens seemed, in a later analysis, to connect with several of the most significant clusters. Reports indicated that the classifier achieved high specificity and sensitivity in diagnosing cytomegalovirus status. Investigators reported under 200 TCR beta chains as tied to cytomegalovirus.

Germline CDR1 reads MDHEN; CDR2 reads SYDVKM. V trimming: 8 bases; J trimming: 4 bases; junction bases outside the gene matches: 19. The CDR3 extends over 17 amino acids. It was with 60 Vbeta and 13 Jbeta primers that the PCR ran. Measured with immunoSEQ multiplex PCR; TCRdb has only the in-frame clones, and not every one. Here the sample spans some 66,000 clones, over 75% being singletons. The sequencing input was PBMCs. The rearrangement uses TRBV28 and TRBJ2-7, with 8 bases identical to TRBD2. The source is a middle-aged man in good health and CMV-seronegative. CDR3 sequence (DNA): TGTGCCAGCTTGCCGGGGCCCGGGGCGGGAGGAACATACGAGCAGTACTTC. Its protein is CASLPGPGAGGTYEQYF.